This TCR beta chain was identified in a study of CD8 T cells in ankylosing spondylitis. Overall study results and limits: Reportedly, significant enrichment of disease-linked clones occurred in matched ankylosing spondylitis synovial fluid. Clones linked to the disease showed a CD8+ phenotype. They occurred at relatively low frequencies in peripheral blood.

Per germline, CDR1 SGHKS and CDR2 YYEKEE (reference sequence). This CDR3 has 15 amino acids. MiXCR, run by TCRdb on the 5' RACE reads, gives a single entry per CDR3 protein. The data show about 44,000 distinct CDR3 sequences, around 10% seen once. Points on this clonotype: Its antigen is not identified. Just one base apart from a much larger clone, this may be a read error.

The V call is TRBV5-5, the J call TRBJ1-2; no clear D gene. The receptor's source is a male donor with ankylosing spondylitis or in good health (not recorded which). Sequences were obtained from blood, either unsorted or a sorted T cell fraction (not recorded which). The CDR3 is CVSSPVAENFYGYTF. In nucleotides, the CDR3 is TGTGTCAGCAGCCCCGTCGCAGAGAACTTCTATGGCTACACCTTC. The whole variable domain, remainder taken from reference TRBV5-5 and TRBJ1-2, is DAGVTQSPTHLIKTRGQQVTLRCSPISGHKSVSWYQQVLGQGPQFIFQYYEKEERGRGNFPDRFSARQFPNYSSELNVNALLLGDSALYLCVSSPVAENFYGYTFGSGTRLTVV.